This TCR beta chain was found in a study of blood T cells in healthy people across ages. This CDR3 has 14 amino acids. Trimming cost V 2 bases and J 6 bases; bases outside gene matches: 6. Looked up from germline, CDR1 is MNHEY and CDR2 is SVGAGI. Primed by a sample-barcoded 5' primer and a J-beta primer mix, a second PCR proceeded for 7 to 11 cycles. The authors tagged each cDNA molecule using a template-switch adaptor with 12 random nucleotides. TCRdb fed the 5' RACE reads into MiXCR, producing one record per CDR3 protein. This table holds hundreds of thousands of distinct CDR3 sequences, under 30% found once. In this sample, this clonotype turned up many times.

This receptor was taken from a woman over 75 in good health. The sample taken for sequencing was blood. The chain has TRBV6-5 and TRBJ1-2; 7 bases map to TRBD1. CDR3 protein: CASSYLGQANGYTF. In nucleotides, the CDR3 is TGTGCCAGCAGTTACCTTGGACAGGCGAATGGCTACACCTTC.